The next 23 T cell receptor beta chains were all read from a single sample in a study of T cells in localized non-small cell lung cancer. Sequencing was performed with immunoSEQ multiplex PCR; in TCRdb, only in-frame clones are kept and a portion is missing. The repertoire holds about 33,000 clones, around 77% seen once, with approximately 16% in the top ten. The sample in question was peripheral blood, obtained before any cancer treatment. The source of these receptors is a male donor aged 60 or over with stage III squamous cell lung carcinoma.

This clone has more than one count but fewer than ten. The V call is TRBV7-2, the J call TRBJ2-1, with 8 bases matching TRBD2. CDR3 length: 15 amino acids. V lost 1 base to trimming and J lost 3 bases; unmatched junction nucleotides: 2. Germline CDR1 and CDR2: SGHTA and FQGNSA. CDR3 residues: CASSLDLAGYNEQFF. The CDR3, as DNA: TGTGCCAGCAGCTTAGATCTAGCGGGCTACAATGAGCAGTTCTTC.

V gene TRBV28 combines with J gene TRBJ1-1; D remains ambiguous. The CDR3 loop spans 11 amino acids. Per germline, CDR1 MDHEN and CDR2 SYDVKM. The V gene lost 6 bases and the J gene lost 8 bases, with 10 bases spanning the gap. DNA for the CDR3: TGTGCCAGCAGGACTGTTTCCGAAGCTTTCTTT. Translating gives CASRTVSEAFF.

This clone is classed as large (0.1 to 1%). The chain has TRBV7-6 and TRBJ2-7; D is uncertain. Trimming removed 0 bases at V and 1 base at J, with 7 bases between. The V gene's germline CDR1 is SGHVS and CDR2 FNYEAQ. CDR3 size: 14 residues. Here the CDR3 reads CASSLASQSYEQYF. Written as DNA, the CDR3 is TGTGCCAGCAGCTTAGCGAGTCAGTCCTACGAGCAGTACTTC.

This chain joins TRBV6-5 and TRBJ1-1, with D tentatively TRBD1 (5 bases). V shed 2 bases and J shed 4 bases, with 11 bases lying between them. Germline CDR1 and CDR2: MNHEY and SVGAGI. The CDR3 totals 14 residues. The CDR3 DNA reads TGTGCCAGCAGTTACAAGGGGAGGAGCACTGAAGCTTTCTTT. Translation: CASSYKGRSTEAFF.

The V gene is TRBV19, the J gene TRBJ2-3; D unclear. The germline gives CDR1 LNHDA, CDR2 SQIVND (reference sequence). CDR3 length equals 14 residues. Trimming pared 6 bases from V and 3 bases from J, leaving 13 bases between. CDR3 in DNA: TGTGCCAGTAGCTTGACTTTTACAACAGATACGCAGTATTTT. This gives the protein CASSLTFTTDTQYF.

The V and J genes are TRBV9 and TRBJ2-1; TRBD2 aligns across 8 bases. V gave up 3 bases and J gave up 3 bases; unmatched junction bases: 5. The CDR3 has 15 amino acids. Germline V gene sequence: CDR1 SGDLS, CDR2 YYNGEE. CDR3 in DNA: TGTGCCAGCAGCGCCGGGGGGGCGCACTACAATGAGCAGTTCTTC. Its translation is CASSAGGAHYNEQFF.

The chain employs TRBV4-3 and TRBJ2-3; D uncertain. The germline V and J ends were trimmed by 0 bases and 0 bases, with 16 bases remaining between them. Germline CDR1 reads LGHNA; CDR2 reads YSLEER. The CDR3 extends over 18 amino acids. The CDR3 spells CASSQEGGQKTSTDTQYF. DNA for the CDR3: TGCGCCAGCAGCCAAGAGGGCGGTCAGAAGACTAGCACAGATACGCAGTATTTT.

This clone was found a few times. J is TRBJ1-1 and V is TRBV5-6, with 9 bases that match TRBD1. V lost 0 bases, J lost 4 bases, and 7 bases stayed unmatched. Germline assignment: CDR1 SGHDT and CDR2 YYEEEE. The CDR3 spans 16 residues. CDR3: CASSLEGTGKFTEAFF. CDR3 sequence (DNA): TGTGCCAGCAGCTTGGAAGGGACAGGGAAGTTCACTGAAGCTTTCTTT.

CDR3 sequence (DNA): TGTGCCAGCAGTCGTTTGGACATTTTGAACACTGAAGCTTTCTTT. Translating it yields CASSRLDILNTEAFF. The chain is built from TRBV27 and TRBJ1-1; D perhaps matches TRBD1 (5 bases). Between the trimmed V and J ends, which lost 5 bases and 0 bases, there was a span of 13 bases. This CDR3 has 15 residues. Per the germline V gene, CDR1 is MNHEY and CDR2 is SMNVEV (reference sequence).

The V and J genes are TRBV2 and TRBJ1-2; 7 bases line up with TRBD1. CDR3 length equals 15 residues. Per germline, CDR1 SNHLY and CDR2 FYNNEI. V lost 6 bases to trimming and J lost 7 bases; unmatched junction nucleotides: 14. The CDR3 loop is CASRNDRVGYFGYTF. CDR3 coding DNA: TGTGCCAGCAGGAACGACAGGGTTGGGTATTTTGGCTACACCTTC.

This chain links TRBV6-1 with TRBJ1-6; maybe TRBD1 (5 bases). CDR3 length: 16 amino acids. V was trimmed by 2 bases and J by 3 bases, leaving 11 bases between them. Germline CDR1 and CDR2: MNHNS and SASEGT. The chain's CDR3 is CASSERDGIYNSPLHF. CDR3 bases: TGTGCCAGCAGTGAAAGGGACGGGATCTATAATTCACCCCTCCACTTT.

V is TRBV6-6 and J is TRBJ2-1, with D perhaps matching TRBD2 (6 bases). Germline values: CDR1 MNHNY, CDR2 SVGAGI (reference sequence). This CDR3 spans 15 amino acids. V was cut by 2 bases and J by 0 bases, with 8 bases left in between. CDR3 residues: CASSYGGDSYNEQFF. DNA of the CDR3: TGTGCCAGCAGTTACGGCGGGGACTCCTACAATGAGCAGTTCTTC.

The chain links TRBV28 to TRBJ2-7; 8 bases line up with TRBD1. The CDR3 is made up of 12 amino acids. CDR1 and CDR2 from the germline V gene are MDHEN and SYDVKM. The ends lost 8 bases at V and 4 bases at J; junction bases unmatched: 4. CDR3 nucleotides: TGTGCCAGCCGGACAGGGACATACGAGCAGTACTTC. It yields the protein CASRTGTYEQYF.

This rearrangement joins TRBV12-5 to TRBJ1-1, with D tentatively TRBD1 (5 bases). Germline loops: CDR1 LGHNT, CDR2 FRNRAP. V was shortened by 3 bases and J by 2 bases, with 7 bases between the two germline ends. The CDR3 covers 13 residues. DNA for the CDR3: TGTGCTAGTGGTTTCGGGGGAAACACTGAAGCTTTCTTT. Translation: CASGFGGNTEAFF.

A few counts support this clone. The chain has TRBV10-2 and TRBJ2-1; TRBD2 agrees at 8 bases. V lost 7 bases and J lost 6; bases outside the gene matches: 8. The CDR3 runs to 14 residues. CDR1 is WSHSY, CDR2 SAAADI, per germline. The CDR3: CASTLSGRVNEQFF. The CDR3 nucleotides are TGCGCCAGCACTCTAAGCGGGAGAGTCAATGAGCAGTTCTTC.

V usage is TRBV6-6 and J usage is TRBJ1-2; D perhaps matches TRBD1 (6 bases). The CDR3 loop spans 15 amino acids. The germline CDR1 and CDR2 sequences are MNHNY and SVGAGI (reference sequence). V lost 0 bases, J lost 7 bases, and 15 bases lay in between. The DNA of the CDR3 is TGTGCCAGCAGTTACTCGAGGGAAGTCAGGGGTGGCTACACCTTC. It specifies CASSYSREVRGGYTF.

The rearrangement uses TRBV27 and TRBJ2-1; D perhaps matches TRBD2 (5 bases). Germline CDR1 reads MNHEY; CDR2 reads SMNVEV (reference sequence). Trimming removed 7 bases at V and 0 bases at J, with 13 bases between. This CDR3 is built from 15 residues. CDR3 loop: CASTLGGGSYNEQFF. The CDR3 region has the DNA TGTGCCAGCACTCTAGGAGGAGGCTCCTACAATGAGCAGTTCTTC.

The chain links TRBV19 to TRBJ1-5; 8 bases map to TRBD1. The CDR3 runs to 15 residues. Germline V gene data show CDR1 as LNHDA and CDR2 as SQIVND (reference sequence). Germline trimming cut 2 bases from V and 7 bases from J; bases unmatched to any gene: 7. The CDR3, as DNA: TGTGCCAGTAGTATACCAGGGGGCGCAGAGCAGCCCCAGCATTTT. Translated: CASSIPGGAEQPQHF.

The gene calls are TRBV6-5 and TRBJ2-7; TRBD2 might be the D (6 bases). V shed 7 bases and J shed 7 bases, with 11 bases lying between them. Germline CDR1 and CDR2: MNHEY and SVGAGI. The CDR3 runs 11 residues. CDR3 sequence (DNA): TGTGCCAGCACCTACGGGAGAGAGCAGTACTTC. Translation gives CASTYGREQYF.

V gene TRBV11-3 combines with J gene TRBJ2-1; 7 bases map to TRBD2. CDR3 length: 17 residues. The germline V gene encodes CDR1 SGHNT and CDR2 YENEEA. Trimming cost V 0 bases and J 0 bases; bases outside gene matches: 5. CDR3 in amino acids: CASSLEGGGSSYNEQFF. Here the CDR3 DNA reads TGTGCCAGCAGCTTAGAAGGCGGGGGAAGCTCCTACAATGAGCAGTTCTTC. Based on the CDR3 plus reference TRBV11-3 and TRBJ2-1, the full variable domain is EAGVVQSPRYKIIEKKQPVAFWCNPISGHNTLYWYLQNLGQGPELLIRYENEEAVDDSQLPKDRFSAERLKGVDSTLKIQPAELGDSAVYLCASSLEGGGSSYNEQFFGPGTRLTVL.

A single count supports this clone. The chain couples TRBV7-9 to TRBJ2-1; D call uncertain. The V gene lost 1 base and the J gene lost 4 bases, with 5 bases spanning the gap. Germline V gives CDR1 SEHNR, CDR2 FQNEAQ (reference sequence). The CDR3 has 13 residues. CDR3 in amino acids: CASSLGIYNEQFF. Here the CDR3 DNA reads TGTGCCAGCAGCTTAGGGATATACAATGAGCAGTTCTTC.

The CDR3 nucleotides read TGTGCCAGCAGCTTAGCGGCCCGGAGTAGAGGAGAGACCCAGTACTTC. The encoded protein is CASSLAARSRGETQYF. This chain joins TRBV7-2 and TRBJ2-5; D ambiguous. The CDR3 has 16 amino acids. Germline values: CDR1 SGHTA, CDR2 FQGNSA. V was cut by 0 bases and J by 4 bases, with 15 bases left in between.

The chain employs TRBV9 and TRBJ1-1; D is uncertain. Germline-derived CDR1 and CDR2 are SGDLS and YYNGEE. The V end was cut by 0 bases, the J end by 0 bases, with 12 bases between. CDR3 length: 16 residues. In DNA, the CDR3 is TGTGCCAGCAGCGTAGGTCGGGTGGGGATGAACACTGAAGCTTTCTTT. Its protein product is CASSVGRVGMNTEAFF.